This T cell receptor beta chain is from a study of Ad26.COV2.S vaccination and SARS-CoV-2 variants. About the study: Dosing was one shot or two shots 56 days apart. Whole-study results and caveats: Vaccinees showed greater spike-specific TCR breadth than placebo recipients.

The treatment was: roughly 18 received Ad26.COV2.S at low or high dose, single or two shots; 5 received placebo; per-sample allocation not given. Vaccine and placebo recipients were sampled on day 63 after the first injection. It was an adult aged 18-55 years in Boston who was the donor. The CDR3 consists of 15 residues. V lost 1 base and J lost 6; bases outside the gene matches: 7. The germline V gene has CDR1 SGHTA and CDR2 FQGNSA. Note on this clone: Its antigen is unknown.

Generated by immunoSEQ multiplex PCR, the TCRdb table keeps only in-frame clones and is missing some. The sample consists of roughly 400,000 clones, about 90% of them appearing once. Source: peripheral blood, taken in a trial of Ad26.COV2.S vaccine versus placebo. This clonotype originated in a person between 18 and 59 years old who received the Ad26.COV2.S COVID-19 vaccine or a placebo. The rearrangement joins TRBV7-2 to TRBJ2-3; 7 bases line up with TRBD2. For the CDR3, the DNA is TGTGCCAGCAGCTTAGGGGGCGGGAGCTGGGATACGCAGTATTTT. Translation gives CASSLGGGSWDTQYF.